This T cell receptor (beta chain) comes out of a study of response to subunit inactivated influenza vaccine. Study-level findings and limits: It was suggested by the authors that few new T cells are recruited by each seasonal influenza vaccination.

Germline V gene lookup returns CDR1 SQVTM and CDR2 ANQGSEA. Trimming removed 6 bases at V and 4 bases at J, with 21 bases between. The CDR3 totals 15 residues. One entry per CDR3 protein, called by TCRdb with MiXCR from the RT-PCR reads. The sample shows approximately 500,000 distinct CDR3 sequences, roughly 13% of them seen only once. This clonotype was seen more than once but under ten times. Its antigen remains unidentified. The origin of this receptor is a man aged 50 to 60 who received an inactivated influenza vaccine. This sample comprised PBMCs from blood, obtained roughly 47 days after vaccination. The chain carries TRBV29-1 and TRBJ1-1; weak D call: TRBD1 (6 bases). This CDR3 reads CSVTKAPGAVTEAFF. The CDR3 region has the DNA TGCAGCGTCACGAAGGCCCCGGGGGCTGTCACTGAAGCTTTCTTT.